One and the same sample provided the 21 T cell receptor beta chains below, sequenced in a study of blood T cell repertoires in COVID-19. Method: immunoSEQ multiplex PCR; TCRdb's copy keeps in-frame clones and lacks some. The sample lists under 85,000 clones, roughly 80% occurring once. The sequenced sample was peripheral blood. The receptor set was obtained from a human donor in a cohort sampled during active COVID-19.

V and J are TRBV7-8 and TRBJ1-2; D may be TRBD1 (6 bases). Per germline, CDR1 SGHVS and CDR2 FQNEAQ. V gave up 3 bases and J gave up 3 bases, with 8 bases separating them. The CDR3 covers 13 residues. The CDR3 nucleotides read TGTGCCAGCAGCTTTTACAGGGACTATGGCTACACCTTC. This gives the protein CASSFYRDYGYTF.

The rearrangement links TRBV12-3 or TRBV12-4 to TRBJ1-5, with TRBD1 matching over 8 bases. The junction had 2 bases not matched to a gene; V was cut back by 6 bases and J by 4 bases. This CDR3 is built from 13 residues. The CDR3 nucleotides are TGTGCCAGCAGACGACAGGGGAATCAGCCCCAGCATTTT. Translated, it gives CASRRQGNQPQHF.

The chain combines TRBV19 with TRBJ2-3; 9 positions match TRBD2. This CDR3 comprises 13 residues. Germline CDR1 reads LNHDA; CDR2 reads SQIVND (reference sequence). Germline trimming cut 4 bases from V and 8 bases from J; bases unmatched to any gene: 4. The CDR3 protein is CASSSGGVGTQYF. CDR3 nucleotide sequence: TGTGCCAGTAGTAGCGGGGGGGTCGGTACGCAGTATTTT.

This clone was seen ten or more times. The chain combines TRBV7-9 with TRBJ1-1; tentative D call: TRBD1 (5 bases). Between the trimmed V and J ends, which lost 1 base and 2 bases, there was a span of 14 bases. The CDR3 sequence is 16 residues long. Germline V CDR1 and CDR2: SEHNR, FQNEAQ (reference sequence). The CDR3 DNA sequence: TGTGCCAGCAGCTTAGTGGCAGGGTTTTTTAACACTGAAGCTTTCTTT. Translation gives CASSLVAGFFNTEAFF.

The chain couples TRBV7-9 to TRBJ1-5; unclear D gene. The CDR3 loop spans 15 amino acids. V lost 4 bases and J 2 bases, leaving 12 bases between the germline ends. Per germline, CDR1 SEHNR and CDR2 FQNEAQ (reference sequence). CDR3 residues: CASSSTDGGNQPQHF. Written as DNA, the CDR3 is TGTGCCAGCAGCTCCACAGATGGTGGCAATCAGCCCCAGCATTTT.

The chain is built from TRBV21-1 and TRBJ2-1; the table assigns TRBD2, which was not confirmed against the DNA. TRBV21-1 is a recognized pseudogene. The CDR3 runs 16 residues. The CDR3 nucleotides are TGTGCCAGCAGCAAAGGATCTGGGGAGCGCTACAATGAGCAGTTCTTC. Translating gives CASSKGSGERYNEQFF.

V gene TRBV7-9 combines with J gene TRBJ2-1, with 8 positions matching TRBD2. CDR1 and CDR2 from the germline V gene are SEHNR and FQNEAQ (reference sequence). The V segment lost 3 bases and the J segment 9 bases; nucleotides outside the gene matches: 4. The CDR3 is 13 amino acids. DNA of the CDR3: TGTGCCAGCAGCTTCACTAGCGGTAGTGAGCAGTTCTTC. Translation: CASSFTSGSEQFF.

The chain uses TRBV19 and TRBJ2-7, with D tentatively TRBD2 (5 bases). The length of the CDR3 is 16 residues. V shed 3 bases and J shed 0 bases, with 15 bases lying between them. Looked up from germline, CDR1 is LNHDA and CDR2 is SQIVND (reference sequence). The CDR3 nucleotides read TGTGCCAGTAGTATGGGTCGGGGTCCAAGCTCCTACGAGCAGTACTTC. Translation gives CASSMGRGPSSYEQYF.

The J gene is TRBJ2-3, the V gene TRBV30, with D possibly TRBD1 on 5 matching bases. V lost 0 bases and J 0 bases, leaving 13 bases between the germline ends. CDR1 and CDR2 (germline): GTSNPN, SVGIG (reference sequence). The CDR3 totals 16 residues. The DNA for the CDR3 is TGTGCCTGGAGTGTATGGGGCAGAACTAGCACAGATACGCAGTATTTT. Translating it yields CAWSVWGRTSTDTQYF.

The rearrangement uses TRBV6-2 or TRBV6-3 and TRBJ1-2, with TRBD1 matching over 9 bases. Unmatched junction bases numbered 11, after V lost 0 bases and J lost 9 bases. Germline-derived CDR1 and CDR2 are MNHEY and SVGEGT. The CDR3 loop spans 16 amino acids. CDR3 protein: CASSYSIWDRVVSYTF. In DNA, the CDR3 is TGTGCCAGCAGTTACTCTATCTGGGACAGGGTCGTCAGCTACACCTTC.

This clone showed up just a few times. CDR3 residues: CASSGGRGRVSEQYF. In DNA form, the CDR3 reads TGCGCCAGCAGCGGGGGTCGTGGCCGGGTTTCCGAGCAGTACTTC. This chain joins TRBV10-1 and TRBJ2-7, with a possible D match to TRBD2 (6 bases). From germline, CDR1 is WNHNN and CDR2 SYGVQD (reference sequence). The CDR3 has 15 amino acids. Trimming took off 6 bases at V and 6 bases at J, with 21 bases between the two ends.

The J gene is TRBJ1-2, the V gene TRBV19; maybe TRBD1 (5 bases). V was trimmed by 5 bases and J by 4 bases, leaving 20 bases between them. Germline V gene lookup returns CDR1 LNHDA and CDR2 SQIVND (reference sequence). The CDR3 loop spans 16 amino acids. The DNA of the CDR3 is TGTGCCAGTAGTCTGCCCACAACAGACAGCTCCTATGGCTACACCTTC. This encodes CASSLPTTDSSYGYTF.

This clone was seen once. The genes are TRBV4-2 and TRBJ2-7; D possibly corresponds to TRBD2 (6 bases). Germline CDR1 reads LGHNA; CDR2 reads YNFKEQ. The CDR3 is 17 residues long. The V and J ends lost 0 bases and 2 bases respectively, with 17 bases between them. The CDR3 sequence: CASSQDRSWEAAYEQYF. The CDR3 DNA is TGTGCCAGCAGCCAAGATCGATCTTGGGAGGCGGCCTACGAGCAGTACTTC.

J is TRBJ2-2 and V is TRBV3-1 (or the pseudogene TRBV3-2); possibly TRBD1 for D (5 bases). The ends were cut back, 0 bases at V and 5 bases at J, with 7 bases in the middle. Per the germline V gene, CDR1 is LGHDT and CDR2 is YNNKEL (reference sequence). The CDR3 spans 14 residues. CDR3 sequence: CASSQDSGTGELFF. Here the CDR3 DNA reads TGTGCCAGCAGCCAAGATTCAGGGACCGGGGAGCTGTTTTTT.

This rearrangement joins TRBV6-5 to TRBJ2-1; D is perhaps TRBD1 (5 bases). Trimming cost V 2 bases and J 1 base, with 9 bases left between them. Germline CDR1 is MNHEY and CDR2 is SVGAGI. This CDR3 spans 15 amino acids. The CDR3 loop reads CASSYNPGSYNEQFF. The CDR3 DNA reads TGTGCCAGCAGTTACAACCCAGGGTCCTACAATGAGCAGTTCTTC.

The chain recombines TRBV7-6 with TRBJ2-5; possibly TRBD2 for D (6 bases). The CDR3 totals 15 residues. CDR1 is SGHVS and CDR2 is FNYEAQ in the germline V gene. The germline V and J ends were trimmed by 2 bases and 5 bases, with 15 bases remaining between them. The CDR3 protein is CASSLSQLAGETQYF. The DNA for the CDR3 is TGTGCCAGCAGCTTAAGTCAACTAGCCGGGGAGACCCAGTACTTC.

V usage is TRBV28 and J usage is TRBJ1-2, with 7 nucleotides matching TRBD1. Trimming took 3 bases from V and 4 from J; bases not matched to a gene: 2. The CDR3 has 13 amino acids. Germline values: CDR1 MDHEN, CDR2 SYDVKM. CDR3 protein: CASSLWDSYGYTF. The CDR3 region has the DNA TGTGCCAGCAGTTTGTGGGACAGCTATGGCTACACCTTC.

The CDR3 protein is CAWSPGRQGLGEQYF. The CDR3 nucleotides are TGTGCCTGGAGCCCCGGGAGGCAGGGCCTTGGGGAGCAGTACTTC. The rearrangement uses TRBV30 and TRBJ2-7, with TRBD2 identical over 7 bases. Germline lookup yields CDR1 GTSNPN and CDR2 SVGIG (reference sequence). This CDR3 contains 15 residues. With V trimmed by 3 bases and J by 7 bases, 15 bases remained unmatched.

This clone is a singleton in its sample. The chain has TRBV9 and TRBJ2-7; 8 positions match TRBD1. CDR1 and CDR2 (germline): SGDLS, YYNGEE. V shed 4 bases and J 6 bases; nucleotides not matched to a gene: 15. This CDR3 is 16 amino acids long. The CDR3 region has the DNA TGTGCCAGCAGCCCCCGGGGACAGGTAAGGGGACGCGAGCAGTACTTC. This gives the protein CASSPRGQVRGREQYF.

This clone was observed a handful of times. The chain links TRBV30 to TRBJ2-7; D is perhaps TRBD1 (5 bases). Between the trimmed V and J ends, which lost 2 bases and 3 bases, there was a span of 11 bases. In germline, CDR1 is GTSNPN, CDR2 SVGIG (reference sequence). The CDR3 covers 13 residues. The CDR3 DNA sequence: TGTGCCTGGAGTAAGGGGTCCATCTACGAGCAGTACTTC. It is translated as CAWSKGSIYEQYF.

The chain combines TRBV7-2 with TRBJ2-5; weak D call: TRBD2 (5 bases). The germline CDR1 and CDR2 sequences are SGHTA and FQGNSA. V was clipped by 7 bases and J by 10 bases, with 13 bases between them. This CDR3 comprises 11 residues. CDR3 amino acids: CASTNSERQYF. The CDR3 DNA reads TGTGCCAGCACCAATAGCGAGCGCCAGTACTTC.